The entry that follows covers one TCR beta chain sequence. Its antigen remains unidentified. The data originate from a study of cytomegalovirus exposure and HLA in healthy donors. It was healthy bone marrow donors who served as donors. The junction had 5 bases not matched to a gene; V was cut back by 6 bases and J by 4 bases. The germline gives CDR1 LNHNV, CDR2 YYDKDF (reference sequence). The CDR3 has 14 residues. Primers: 60 Vbeta forward and 13 Jbeta reverse. In the source study's methods: An analysis performed later counted about 80 million unique TCR beta chains (roughly 10 million of them shared). Libraries were prepared by immunoSEQ multiplex PCR; TCRdb keeps only in-frame clonotypes and omits some of them. That table is the source of V, J and clone size, and D and trimming were worked out from the DNA. Altogether 150,000 or so clones are present, about 70% being singletons, with the ten largest covering roughly 2%.

The study, taken as a whole, reports: Reports described diagnosis of cytomegalovirus status by the classifier as highly specific and sensitive.

The clonotype was recovered from a woman aged 60-75 years in good health and CMV-seropositive. The gene calls are TRBV15 and TRBJ1-1; 10 bases map to TRBD1. Sequenced sample: PBMCs. CDR3 bases: TGTGCCACCAGGGACAGGGGGAGAAGCACTGAAGCTTTCTTT. This sequence encodes CATRDRGRSTEAFF. Using reference TRBV15 and TRBJ1-1 for the parts outside the CDR3, the full variable domain is DAMVIQNPRYQVTQFGKPVTLSCSQTLNHNVMYWYQQKSSQAPKLLFHYYDKDFNNEADTPDNFQSRRPNTSFCFLDIRSPGLGDTAMYLCATRDRGRSTEAFFGQGTRLTVV.